What follows is one T cell receptor beta chain and its context. What it binds is unknown. The data are from a study of cytomegalovirus exposure and HLA in healthy donors. The PCR contained 60 Vbeta and 13 Jbeta primers. Here immunoSEQ multiplex PCR was the method, and the copy in TCRdb shows in-frame clones only, minus some. Among 150,000 to 180,000 clones listed, around 80% were seen once. Findings and limits, study-wide: The majority of CMV-associated TCR beta chains were reported as apparently HLA-restricted in a later analysis.

Germline V gene data show CDR1 as MNHEY and CDR2 as SMNVEV (reference sequence). The CDR3 sequence is 13 residues long. V lost 6 bases and J lost 4; bases outside the gene matches: 2. The sample was PBMCs. This receptor was identified in a woman aged 40 to 49 in good health and CMV-seropositive. J is TRBJ2-2 and V is TRBV27; 7 positions match TRBD2. This CDR3 is CASSRLATGELFF. In nucleotides, the CDR3 is TGTGCCAGCAGCAGACTAGCCACCGGGGAGCTGTTTTTT.